This is a list of T cell receptor beta chains from one sample in a study of blood T cell repertoires in COVID-19. Produced via immunoSEQ multiplex PCR; TCRdb's table is partial and in-frame only. The sample shows roughly 100,000 clones, 76% of them seen only once. The specimen was peripheral blood. The source is a man between 65 and 80 years old with acute or convalescent COVID-19. Both conserved end residues are part of each CDR3. The order of the fields is J gene, clone size, V gene, D gene, CDR3 protein, CDR3 DNA. A D gene is named only where the DNA matches it firmly. Clone size is shown for a subset of rows, as once, few, many or a class of expanded clone.

TRBJ2-7 | . | TRBV5-4 | TRBD1 | CASSLVGQGYYEQYF | TGTGCCAGCAGCTTGGTTGGACAGGGTTACTACGAGCAGTACTTC
TRBJ2-1 | . | TRBV24-1 | . | CATSDAGNEQFF | TGTGCCACCAGTGATGCGGGAAACGAGCAGTTCTTC
TRBJ1-1 | . | TRBV14 | TRBD1 | CASSHPRDRGPTEAFF | TGTGCCAGCAGCCACCCCCGGGACAGGGGGCCCACTGAAGCTTTCTTT
TRBJ2-2 | few | TRBV10-1 | TRBD2 | CASSESLAGDGELFF | TGCGCCAGCAGTGAATCACTAGCGGGAGACGGGGAGCTGTTTTTT
TRBJ1-1 | many | TRBV7-3 | . | CASSLGQGPNTEAFF | TGTGCCAGCAGCTTGGGGCAGGGCCCAAACACTGAAGCTTTCTTT
TRBJ1-5 | . | TRBV28 | . | CASKTGHQPQHF | TGTGCCAGCAAGACTGGTCATCAGCCCCAGCATTTT
TRBJ2-4 | . | TRBV27 | TRBD1 | CASSLTGALQYF | TGTGCCAGCAGTTTAACAGGGGCCCTTCAGTACTTC
TRBJ1-3 | . | TRBV2 | TRBD1 | CASSERQGVSSSGNTIYF | TGTGCCAGCAGTGAGAGACAGGGGGTCTCCAGCTCTGGAAACACCATATATTTT
TRBJ2-5 | . | TRBV4-2 | . | CASSQVRGSVETQYF | TGTGCCAGCAGCCAAGTCCGAGGGAGCGTAGAGACCCAGTACTTC
TRBJ2-2 | . | TRBV9 | TRBD2 | CASSGIGLAGAGGELFF | TGTGCCAGCAGCGGAATAGGACTAGCGGGGGCGGGCGGGGAGCTGTTTTTT
TRBJ1-3 | few | TRBV2 | TRBD1 | CASTLRAGGSSGNTIYF | TGTGCCAGCACCTTGCGGGCAGGGGGTAGCTCTGGAAACACCATATATTTT
TRBJ1-5 | . | TRBV29-1 | TRBD1 | CSARTGGSNQPQHF | TGCAGCGCCCGGACAGGGGGAAGCAATCAGCCCCAGCATTTT
TRBJ2-5 | . | TRBV5-1 | . | CASSFPLASRETQYF | TGCGCCAGCAGCTTTCCCCTAGCTTCCCGAGAGACCCAGTACTTC
TRBJ2-1 | . | TRBV9 | TRBD2 | CASSETSGRVGNEQFF | TGTGCCAGCAGCGAGACTAGCGGGAGGGTAGGCAATGAGCAGTTCTTC
TRBJ1-5 | medium-sized | TRBV19 | . | CASSKSPPGYQPQHF | TGTGCCAGTAGTAAATCCCCCCCGGGGTATCAGCCCCAGCATTTT
TRBJ1-1 | once | TRBV7-2 | . | CASSFKTEAFF | TGTGCCAGCAGCTTTAAAACTGAAGCTTTCTTT
TRBJ2-3 | . | TRBV7-6 | TRBD1 | CASSLSTGGRTDTQYF | TGTGCCAGCAGCCTTTCGACAGGGGGTCGCACAGATACGCAGTATTTT
TRBJ1-1 | few | TRBV27 | TRBD1 | CASSWDRGRVNTEAFF | TGTGCCAGCAGTTGGGACAGGGGGCGCGTGAACACTGAAGCTTTCTTT
TRBJ2-2 | few | TRBV7-3 | TRBD2 | CASSSTSGAGGELFF | TGTGCCAGCAGCTCAACTAGCGGGGCCGGCGGGGAGCTGTTTTTT
TRBJ2-1 | . | TRBV29-1 | . | CSVLRGDNEQFF | TGCAGCGTACTCCGCGGGGACAATGAGCAGTTCTTC